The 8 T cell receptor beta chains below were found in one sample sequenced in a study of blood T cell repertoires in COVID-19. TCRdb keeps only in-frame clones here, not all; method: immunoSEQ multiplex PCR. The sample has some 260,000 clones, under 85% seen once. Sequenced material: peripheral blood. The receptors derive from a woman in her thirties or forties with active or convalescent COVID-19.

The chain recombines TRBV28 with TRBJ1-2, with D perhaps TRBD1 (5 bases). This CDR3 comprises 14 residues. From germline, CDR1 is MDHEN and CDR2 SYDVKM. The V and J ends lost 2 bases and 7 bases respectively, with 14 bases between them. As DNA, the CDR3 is TGTGCCAGCAGTTTAAGGGGTTTAGATGGTGGCTACACCTTC. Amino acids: CASSLRGLDGGYTF.

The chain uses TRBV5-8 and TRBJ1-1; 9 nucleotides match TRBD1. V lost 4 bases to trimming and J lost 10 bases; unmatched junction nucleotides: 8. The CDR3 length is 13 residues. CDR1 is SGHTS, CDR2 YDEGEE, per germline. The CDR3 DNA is TGTGCCAGCAGCACCGGGGACAGGGATATAGCTTTCTTT. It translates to CASSTGDRDIAFF.

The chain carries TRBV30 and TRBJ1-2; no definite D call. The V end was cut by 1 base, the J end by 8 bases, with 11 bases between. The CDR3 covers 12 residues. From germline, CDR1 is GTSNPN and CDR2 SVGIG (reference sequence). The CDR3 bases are TGTGCCTGGAGTGGTGATCTGGCCGGCTACACCTTC. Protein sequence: CAWSGDLAGYTF.

The CDR3 here is CASSDRDRAYNEQFF. The CDR3 DNA reads TGTGCCAGCAGTGACCGGGACAGGGCATACAATGAGCAGTTCTTC. This chain joins TRBV3-1 (or the pseudogene TRBV3-2) and TRBJ2-1; the match to TRBD1 covers 9 bases. The germline gives CDR1 LGHDT, CDR2 YNNKEL (reference sequence). This CDR3 has 15 residues. The J segment lost 4 bases and the V segment lost 6 bases, leaving 7 bases of the junction unmatched.

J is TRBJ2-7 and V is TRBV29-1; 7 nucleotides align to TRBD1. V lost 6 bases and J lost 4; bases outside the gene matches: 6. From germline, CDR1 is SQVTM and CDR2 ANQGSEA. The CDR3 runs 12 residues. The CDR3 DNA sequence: TGCAGCGTCGGTCAGGGACAGTACGAGCAGTACTTC. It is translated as CSVGQGQYEQYF.

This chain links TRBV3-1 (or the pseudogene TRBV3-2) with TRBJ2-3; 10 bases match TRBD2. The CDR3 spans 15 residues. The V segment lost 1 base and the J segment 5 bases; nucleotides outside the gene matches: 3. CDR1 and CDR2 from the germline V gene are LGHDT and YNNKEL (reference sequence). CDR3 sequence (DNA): TGTGCCAGCAGCCAAGGGGTAGCGGGGGGAGATACGCAGTATTTT. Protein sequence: CASSQGVAGGDTQYF.

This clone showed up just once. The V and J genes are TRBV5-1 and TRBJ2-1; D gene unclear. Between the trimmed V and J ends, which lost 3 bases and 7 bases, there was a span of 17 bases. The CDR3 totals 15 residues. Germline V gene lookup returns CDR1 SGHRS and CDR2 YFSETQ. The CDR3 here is CASSSPVGERNEQFF. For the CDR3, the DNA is TGCGCCAGCAGCTCGCCAGTTGGAGAGAGGAATGAGCAGTTCTTC. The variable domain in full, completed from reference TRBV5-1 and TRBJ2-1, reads KAGVTQTPRYLIKTRGQQVTLSCSPISGHRSVSWYQQTPGQGLQFLFEYFSETQRNKGNFPGRFSGRQFSNSRSEMNVSTLELGDSALYLCASSSPVGERNEQFFGPGTRLTVL.

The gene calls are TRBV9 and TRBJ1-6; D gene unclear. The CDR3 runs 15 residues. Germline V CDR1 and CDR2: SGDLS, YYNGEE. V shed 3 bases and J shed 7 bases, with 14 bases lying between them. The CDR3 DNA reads TGTGCCAGCAGCGGTAGTAGGACTGAGAATTCACCCCTCCACTTT. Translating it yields CASSGSRTENSPLHF.